The next 20 T cell receptor beta chains were all read from a single sample in a study of blood T cell repertoires in COVID-19 (dated by TCRdb to the early 2020s). Receptor libraries were prepared by the immunoSEQ multiplex PCR assay. TCRdb obtained this table from immuneACCESS and retained in-frame rearrangements with V and J assigned. These tables miss some clones; where compared with another copy, unresolved V genes account for less than half of the shortfall, and the remainder is unexplained. The sample yields about 160,000 clones; 82% were counted once. The top ten constitute 15% to 20% of the sample. The sample was PBMCs or T cells enriched from blood (not recorded which). These receptors originate from a man aged 55-75 years who had recovered from COVID-19.

CDR3 residues: CASSLQGLRAKNIQYF. DNA of the CDR3: TGCGCCAGCAGCTTGCAGGGGTTGAGGGCCAAAAACATTCAGTACTTC. The chain recombines TRBV5-1 with TRBJ2-4, with D possibly matching TRBD1 (6 bases). V shed 1 base and J shed 1 base, with 12 bases lying between them. The CDR3 totals 16 residues. CDR1 is SGHRS, CDR2 YFSETQ, per germline.

The genes are TRBV5-1 and TRBJ2-1; possible D gene TRBD2, 7 bases. Germline CDR1 is SGHRS and CDR2 is YFSETQ. The CDR3 has 15 residues. V lost 3 bases to trimming and J lost 7 bases, with 17 bases between them. This CDR3 reads CASSWTGGHNNEQFF. CDR3 in DNA: TGCGCCAGCAGCTGGACGGGGGGCCATAATAATGAGCAGTTCTTC.

V usage is TRBV28 and J usage is TRBJ1-2; the D gene is possibly TRBD1 (5 bases). The CDR3 is 14 residues long. In germline, CDR1 is MDHEN, CDR2 SYDVKM. V was pared by 3 bases and J by 2 bases, with 10 bases between. CDR3 region: CASSLAGINYGYTF. CDR3 in DNA: TGTGCCAGCAGTTTGGCAGGGATAAACTATGGCTACACCTTC.

This clone is deemed medium-sized. The CDR3 sequence: CSAGGGLREYF. For the CDR3, the DNA is TGCAGTGCTGGGGGCGGGCTCAGGGAGTATTTT. The J gene is TRBJ2-3, the V gene TRBV20-1, with a weak D call TRBD1 (6 bases). Trimming shortened V by 5 bases and J by 13 bases, and 16 bases separated the two germline ends. CDR3 length: 11 residues. CDR1 DFQATT and CDR2 SNEGSKA come from the germline V gene (reference sequence).

This clone turned up a few times. The chain is built from TRBV28 and TRBJ2-7, with D possibly matching TRBD1 (5 bases). Trimming took off 5 bases at V and 2 bases at J, with 13 bases between the two ends. The CDR3 has 14 residues. Per germline, CDR1 MDHEN and CDR2 SYDVKM. The chain's CDR3 is CASSPVTVAYEQYF. The CDR3 DNA sequence: TGTGCCAGCAGTCCCGTGACAGTTGCCTACGAGCAGTACTTC.

The CDR3 protein is CASGLRSSYGYTF. For the CDR3, the DNA is TGTGCCTCTGGGCTACGATCGAGCTATGGCTACACCTTC. The genes are TRBV19 and TRBJ1-2; D not resolved. Germline V CDR1 and CDR2: LNHDA, SQIVND (reference sequence). Between the trimmed V and J ends, which lost 11 bases and 4 bases, there was a span of 17 bases. There are 13 residues in the CDR3.

This clone was recorded once. The chain recombines TRBV5-5 with TRBJ2-7; a possible D gene is TRBD1 (6 bases). Between the trimmed V and J ends, which lost 3 bases and 0 bases, there was a span of 10 bases. Germline CDR1 and CDR2: SGHKS and YYEKEE (reference sequence). CDR3 size: 14 residues. Written as DNA, the CDR3 is TGTGCCAGCAGCTCGGACAGCTACTCCTACGAGCAGTACTTC. This codes for CASSSDSYSYEQYF.

This rearrangement joins TRBV5-1 to TRBJ2-3; TRBD1 matches 7 bases. Germline V CDR1 and CDR2: SGHRS, YFSETQ. This CDR3 is 14 amino acids long. Trimming took 4 bases from V and 4 from J; bases not matched to a gene: 6. CDR3 sequence: CASSIQGMADTQYF. The CDR3 bases are TGCGCCAGCAGCATACAGGGGATGGCAGATACGCAGTATTTT.

The genes are TRBV3-1 (or the pseudogene TRBV3-2) and TRBJ2-3; D is possibly TRBD2 (7 bases). The CDR3 contains 17 residues. Germline-derived CDR1 and CDR2 are LGHDT and YNNKEL (reference sequence). V gave up 1 base and J gave up 2 bases, with 16 bases separating them. CDR3 sequence: CASSQGWGGGSTDTQYF. The CDR3 DNA sequence: TGTGCCAGCAGCCAAGGATGGGGCGGGGGCTCCACAGATACGCAGTATTTT.

The chain uses TRBV4-2 and TRBJ2-1; 9 bases agree with TRBD2. With V trimmed by 6 bases and J by 8 bases, 8 bases remained unmatched. The CDR3 is 14 residues long. In germline, CDR1 is LGHNA, CDR2 YNFKEQ. The CDR3 reads CASRGLAGTDEQFF. The CDR3, as DNA: TGTGCCAGCAGAGGGCTAGCGGGGACAGATGAGCAGTTCTTC.

The V call is TRBV19, the J call TRBJ1-5, with 7 nucleotides matching TRBD1. Germline CDR1 reads LNHDA; CDR2 reads SQIVND (reference sequence). The V and J ends lost 8 bases and 3 bases, in that order; junction bases with no gene match: 4. This CDR3 is built from 13 residues. CDR3: CASVGQVNQPQHF. As DNA, the CDR3 is TGTGCCAGTGTCGGACAGGTCAATCAGCCCCAGCATTTT.

The rearrangement uses TRBV19 and TRBJ2-1, with TRBD2 matching 12 bases. Per germline, CDR1 LNHDA and CDR2 SQIVND (reference sequence). This CDR3 contains 14 residues. With V trimmed by 2 bases and J by 13 bases, 6 bases remained unmatched. CDR3 protein: CASSIRTSGMIQFF. Here the CDR3 DNA reads TGTGCCAGTAGTATAAGGACTAGCGGGATGATACAGTTCTTC.

The gene calls are TRBV5-1 and TRBJ1-6; tentatively, D is TRBD1 (6 bases). The CDR3 runs 13 residues. Trimming shortened V by 0 bases and J by 10 bases, and 8 bases separated the two germline ends. Germline-derived CDR1 and CDR2 are SGHRS and YFSETQ. The CDR3 is CASSLEGESPLHF. In DNA form, the CDR3 reads TGCGCCAGCAGCTTGGAGGGGGAGTCACCCCTCCACTTT.

The chain is built from TRBV24-1 and TRBJ2-1; D gene ambiguous. From germline, CDR1 is KGHDR and CDR2 SFDVKD. This CDR3 has 12 residues. Trimming removed 4 bases from V and 9 bases from J, with 9 bases in between. The CDR3 here is CATSDALGEQFF. For the CDR3, the DNA is TGTGCCACCAGTGACGCCCTCGGTGAGCAGTTCTTC.

This clone was seen only a few times. The chain links TRBV10-3 to TRBJ2-3; D is perhaps TRBD2 (6 bases). CDR3 size: 14 residues. V was shortened by 6 bases and J by 2 bases, with 12 bases between the two germline ends. Germline values: CDR1 ENHRY, CDR2 SYGVKD. DNA of the CDR3: TGTGCCATCAGGGATGGGGGGTACACAGATACGCAGTATTTT. Protein: CAIRDGGYTDTQYF.

The chain uses TRBV24-1 and TRBJ2-1, with D possibly being TRBD1 (5 bases). The germline V gene encodes CDR1 KGHDR and CDR2 SFDVKD. V shed 2 bases and J shed 1 base, with 17 bases lying between them. The CDR3 extends over 18 amino acids. The CDR3 region has the DNA TGTGCCACCAGTGATTCCGCAGTCAGGGTATCGTCCTACAATGAGCAGTTCTTC. Translated, it gives CATSDSAVRVSSYNEQFF.

This clone was counted only a few times. This sequence joins TRBV5-1 and TRBJ2-2; a weak D match, TRBD2 (6 bases). V was pared by 4 bases and J by 5 bases, with 15 bases between. CDR3 length equals 15 residues. The germline CDR1 and CDR2 sequences are SGHRS and YFSETQ. CDR3 sequence (DNA): TGCGCCAGCAGCCCGTCCGGGGCGGGGACCGGGGAGCTGTTTTTT. It translates to CASSPSGAGTGELFF. The variable domain in full, with the rest retrieved from reference TRBV5-1 and TRBJ2-2, is KAGVTQTPRYLIKTRGQQVTLSCSPISGHRSVSWYQQTPGQGLQFLFEYFSETQRNKGNFPGRFSGRQFSNSRSEMNVSTLELGDSALYLCASSPSGAGTGELFFGEGSRLTVL.

V gene TRBV14 combines with J gene TRBJ1-1; 7 positions match TRBD1. J lost 0 bases, V lost 5 bases, and 6 bases had no gene match. The CDR3 spans 15 residues. Germline V gives CDR1 SGHDN, CDR2 FVKESK. CDR3 in DNA: TGTGCCAGCAGCTTCCGGACAGGAATGAACACTGAAGCTTTCTTT. It translates to CASSFRTGMNTEAFF.

V and J are TRBV11-1 and TRBJ1-2; no reliable D call. Germline-derived CDR1 and CDR2 are SGHAT and FQDESV (reference sequence). This CDR3 has 15 amino acids. The V gene lost 6 bases and the J gene lost 0 bases, with 14 bases spanning the gap. The CDR3 protein is CASRPQDGANYGYTF. For the CDR3, the DNA is TGTGCCAGCAGACCTCAAGATGGAGCTAACTATGGCTACACCTTC.

The rearrangement links TRBV7-2 to TRBJ2-5; TRBD2 matches 9 bases. Per germline, CDR1 SGHTA and CDR2 FQGNSA. This CDR3 comprises 15 residues. The junction had 7 bases not matched to a gene; V was cut back by 6 bases and J by 2 bases. The CDR3: CASSRSAGGQETQYF. In DNA form, the CDR3 reads TGTGCCAGCAGTCGGTCAGCGGGGGGTCAAGAGACCCAGTACTTC.